These 8 T cell receptor beta chains share one sample of origin, sequenced in a study of CD8+ T cells in alopecia areata. Reverse transcription of extracted RNA yielded cDNA, which provided the sequencing template. Assay used: immunoSEQ multiplex PCR; TCRdb lists only in-frame clones, some missing. The sample holds roughly 210,000 clones; roughly two fifths are singletons and the top ten take over 2.5%. Noted treatment: oral pan-JAK inhibitor, 5-10 mg twice daily. Sequencing was performed on CD4+ T cells sorted from blood, taken between weeks 36 and 40, from a patient treated with tofacitinib. These receptor sequences come from a human donor with alopecia areata.

The genes are TRBV18 and TRBJ2-1, with D perhaps matching TRBD2 (5 bases). Between the trimmed V and J ends, which lost 3 bases and 9 bases, there was a span of 18 bases. The CDR3 loop spans 15 amino acids. The germline CDR1 and CDR2 sequences are KGHSH and LQKENI. The CDR3 sequence is CASSPLIGLVGEQFF. CDR3 sequence (DNA): TGTGCCAGCTCACCTCTTATTGGACTCGTCGGTGAGCAGTTCTTC.

J is TRBJ2-5 and V is TRBV11-2; D is unclear. This CDR3 region has 15 residues. Germline CDR1 reads SGHAT; CDR2 reads FQNNGV. With 5 bases removed from V and 2 bases from J, the gap between germline ends came to 15 bases. The CDR3 region has the DNA TGTGCCAGCAGCATCAGGACGATCGGGCAAGAGACCCAGTACTTC. Translating gives CASSIRTIGQETQYF.

In this sample, this clone turned up a few times. V and J are TRBV4-3 and TRBJ2-1, with 14 bases aligning to TRBD2. Germline V gene lookup returns CDR1 LGHNA and CDR2 YSLEER. Germline trimming cut 0 bases from V and 9 bases from J; bases unmatched to any gene: 7. CDR3 size: 17 residues. The CDR3: CASSQEGGTSGRGEQFF. CDR3 nucleotides: TGCGCCAGCAGCCAAGAAGGCGGGACTAGCGGGAGAGGTGAGCAGTTCTTC.

This rearrangement joins TRBV5-1 to TRBJ2-5; a possible D gene is TRBD2 (5 bases). With 5 bases removed from V and 2 bases from J, the gap between germline ends came to 16 bases. The CDR3 extends over 15 amino acids. Per germline, CDR1 SGHRS and CDR2 YFSETQ. The CDR3 DNA reads TGCGCCAGCAGACTCATCCCCGGAGGTCAAGAGACCCAGTACTTC. This translates into CASRLIPGGQETQYF.

The chain employs TRBV9 and TRBJ2-5; weak D call: TRBD2 (6 bases). The V and J ends lost 4 bases and 3 bases respectively, with 13 bases between them. The CDR3 consists of 14 residues. Germline CDR1 is SGDLS and CDR2 is YYNGEE. The CDR3 region is CASSPRWGEETQYF. In DNA, the CDR3 is TGTGCCAGCAGCCCACGGTGGGGGGAAGAGACCCAGTACTTC.

J is TRBJ2-7 and V is TRBV5-4, with 8 bases that match TRBD2. There are 13 residues in the CDR3. The J segment lost 4 bases and the V segment lost 3 bases, leaving 3 bases of the junction unmatched. Germline V CDR1 and CDR2: SGHNT, YYREEE (reference sequence). The CDR3 region has the DNA TGTGCCAGCAGCTCGGGAGGGAATTACGAGCAGTACTTC. Its protein product is CASSSGGNYEQYF.

This clone turned up a few times. This chain uses TRBV28 with TRBJ2-3, with 9 bases matching TRBD2. CDR1 and CDR2 from the germline V gene are MDHEN and SYDVKM. V lost 5 bases and J lost 4; bases outside the gene matches: 10. The CDR3 consists of 16 residues. This CDR3 reads CASSLDSGSGADTQYF. The CDR3 region has the DNA TGTGCCAGCAGTCTAGATAGCGGGAGTGGGGCAGATACGCAGTATTTT.

This sequence joins TRBV5-4 and TRBJ2-5, with D hard to call. V lost 4 bases, J lost 3 bases, and 7 bases lay in between. Germline loops: CDR1 SGHNT, CDR2 YYREEE (reference sequence). CDR3 size: 12 residues. For the CDR3, the DNA is TGTGCCAGCAGCAAGACCGAAGAGACCCAGTACTTC. Protein sequence: CASSKTEETQYF.